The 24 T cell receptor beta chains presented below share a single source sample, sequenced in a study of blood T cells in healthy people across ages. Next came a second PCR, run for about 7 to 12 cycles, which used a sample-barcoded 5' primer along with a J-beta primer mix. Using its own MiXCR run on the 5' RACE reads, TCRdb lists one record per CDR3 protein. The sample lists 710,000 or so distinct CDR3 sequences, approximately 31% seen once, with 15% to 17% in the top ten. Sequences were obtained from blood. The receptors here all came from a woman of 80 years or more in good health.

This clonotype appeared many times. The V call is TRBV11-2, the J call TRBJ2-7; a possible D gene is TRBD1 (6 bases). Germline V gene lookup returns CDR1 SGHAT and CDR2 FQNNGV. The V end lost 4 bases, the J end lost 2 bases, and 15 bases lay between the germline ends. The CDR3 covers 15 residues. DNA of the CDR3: TGTGCCAGCAGCTCCGCCAGGGGAAACACCTACGAGCAGTACTTC. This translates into CASSSARGNTYEQYF.

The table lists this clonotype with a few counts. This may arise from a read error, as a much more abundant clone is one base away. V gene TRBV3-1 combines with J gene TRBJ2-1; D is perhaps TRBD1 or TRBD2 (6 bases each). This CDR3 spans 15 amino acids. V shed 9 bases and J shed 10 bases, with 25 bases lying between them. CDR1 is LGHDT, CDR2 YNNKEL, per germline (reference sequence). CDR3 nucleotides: TGTGCCAGTGCAAGGGGGGCGGGAAGCTCCTACGAGCAGTTCTTC. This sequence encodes CASARGAGSSYEQFF.

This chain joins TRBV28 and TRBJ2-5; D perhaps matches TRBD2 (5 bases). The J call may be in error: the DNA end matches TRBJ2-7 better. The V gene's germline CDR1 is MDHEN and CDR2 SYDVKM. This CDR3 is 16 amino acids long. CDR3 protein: CASSPRRRAGTYEQYF. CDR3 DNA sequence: TGTGCCAGCAGTCCCCGACGAAGGGCGGGTACCTACGAGCAGTACTTC.

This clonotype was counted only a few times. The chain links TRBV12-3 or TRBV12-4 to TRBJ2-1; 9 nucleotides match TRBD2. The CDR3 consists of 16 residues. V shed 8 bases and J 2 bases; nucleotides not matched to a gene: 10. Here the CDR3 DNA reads TGTGCCAGCTCGCTGCGTGCTAGCGGGACCTACAATGAGCAGTTCTTC. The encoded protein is CASSLRASGTYNEQFF.

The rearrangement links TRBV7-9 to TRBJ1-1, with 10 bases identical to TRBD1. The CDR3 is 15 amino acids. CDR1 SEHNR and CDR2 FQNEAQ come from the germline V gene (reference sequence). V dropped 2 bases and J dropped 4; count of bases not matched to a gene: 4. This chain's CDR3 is CASSLLRTGGTEAFF. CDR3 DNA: TGTGCCAGCAGCTTACTTCGGACAGGGGGCACTGAAGCTTTCTTT.

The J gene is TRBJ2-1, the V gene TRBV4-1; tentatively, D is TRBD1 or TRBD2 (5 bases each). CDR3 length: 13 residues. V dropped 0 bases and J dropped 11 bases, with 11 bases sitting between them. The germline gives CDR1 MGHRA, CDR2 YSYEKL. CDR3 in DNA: TGCGCCAGCAGCCAAGATCAACCGGGACAGCAGTTCTTC. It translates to CASSQDQPGQQFF.

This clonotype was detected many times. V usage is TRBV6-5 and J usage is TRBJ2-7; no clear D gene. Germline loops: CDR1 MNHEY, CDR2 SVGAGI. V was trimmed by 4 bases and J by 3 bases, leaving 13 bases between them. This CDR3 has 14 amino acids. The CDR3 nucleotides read TGTGCCAGCAGTTCCCCCGTCACCCGCTACGAGCAGTACTTC. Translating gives CASSSPVTRYEQYF.

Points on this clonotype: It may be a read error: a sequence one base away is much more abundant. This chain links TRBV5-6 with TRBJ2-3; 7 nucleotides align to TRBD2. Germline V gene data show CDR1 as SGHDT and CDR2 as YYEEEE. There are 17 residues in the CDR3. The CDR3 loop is CASSALGASGYTDAQYF. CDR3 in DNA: TGTGCCAGCAGCGCCCTTGGGGCTAGCGGATACACAGATGCGCAGTATTTT.

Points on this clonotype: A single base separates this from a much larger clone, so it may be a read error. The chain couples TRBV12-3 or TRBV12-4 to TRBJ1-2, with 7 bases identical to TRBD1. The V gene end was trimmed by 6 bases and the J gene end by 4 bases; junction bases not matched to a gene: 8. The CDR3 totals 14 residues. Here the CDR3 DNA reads TGTGCCAGCAGGCCAGGGGGGGCCGCCTATGGCTACACCTTC. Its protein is CASRPGGAAYGYTF.

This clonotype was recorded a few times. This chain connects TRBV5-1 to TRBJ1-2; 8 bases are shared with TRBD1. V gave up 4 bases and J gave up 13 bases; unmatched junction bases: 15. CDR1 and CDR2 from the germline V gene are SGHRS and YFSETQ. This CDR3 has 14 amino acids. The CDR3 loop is CASSPGQGLAAGTF. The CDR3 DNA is TGCGCCAGCAGCCCAGGACAGGGCCTGGCGGCTGGCACCTTC. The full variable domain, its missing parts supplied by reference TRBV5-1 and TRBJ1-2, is KAGVTQTPRYLIKTRGQQVTLSCSPISGHRSVSWYQQTPGQGLQFLFEYFSETQRNKGNFPGRFSGRQFSNSRSEMNVSTLELGDSALYLCASSPGQGLAAGTFGSGTRLTVV.

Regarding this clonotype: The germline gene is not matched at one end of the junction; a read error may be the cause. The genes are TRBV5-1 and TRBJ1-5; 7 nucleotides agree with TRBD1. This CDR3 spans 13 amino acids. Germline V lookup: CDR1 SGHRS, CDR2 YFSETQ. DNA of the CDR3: TGCGCCGGCAGCGTGGGACAGAATCAGCCCCAGCATTTT. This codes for CAGSVGQNQPQHF.

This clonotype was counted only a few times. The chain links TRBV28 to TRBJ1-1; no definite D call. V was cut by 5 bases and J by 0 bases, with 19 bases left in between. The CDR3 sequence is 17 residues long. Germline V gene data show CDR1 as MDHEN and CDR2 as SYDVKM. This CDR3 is CASSPPGSSVMNTEAFF. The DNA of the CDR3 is TGTGCCAGCAGTCCCCCTGGGTCTTCGGTCATGAACACTGAAGCTTTCTTT.

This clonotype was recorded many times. This chain's CDR3 is CASRPTSGGQETQYF. As DNA, the CDR3 is TGTGCCAGTCGGCCGACTAGCGGGGGCCAAGAGACCCAGTACTTC. The rearrangement joins TRBV6-1 to TRBJ2-5; 12 bases fit TRBD2. This CDR3 comprises 15 residues. Germline CDR1 reads MNHNS; CDR2 reads SASEGT. V lost 9 bases to trimming and J lost 1 base; unmatched junction nucleotides: 6.

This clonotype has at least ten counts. The CDR3 nucleotides read TGTGCCAGCAGCTTAAGAGGTCGAGACGAGCAGTACTTC. Encoded protein: CASSLRGRDEQYF. This chain uses TRBV7-3 with TRBJ2-7, with no clear D. CDR1 is SGHTA and CDR2 is FQGTGA in the germline V gene. The CDR3 runs to 13 residues. The V end lost 1 base, the J end lost 5 bases, and 9 bases lay between the germline ends.

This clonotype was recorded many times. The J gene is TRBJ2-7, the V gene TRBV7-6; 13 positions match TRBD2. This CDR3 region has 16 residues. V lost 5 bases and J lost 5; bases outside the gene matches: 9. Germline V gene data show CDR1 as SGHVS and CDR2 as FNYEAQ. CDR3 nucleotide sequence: TGTGCCAGCAGCCCGTCCGGACTAGCGGGGGCGAACGAGCAGTACTTC. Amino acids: CASSPSGLAGANEQYF.

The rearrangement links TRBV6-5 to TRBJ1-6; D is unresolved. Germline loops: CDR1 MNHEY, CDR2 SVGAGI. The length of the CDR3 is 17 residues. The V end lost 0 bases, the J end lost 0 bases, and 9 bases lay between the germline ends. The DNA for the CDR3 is TGTGCCAGCAGTTACTCGATGCAGAGCTCCTATAATTCACCCCTCCACTTT. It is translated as CASSYSMQSSYNSPLHF.

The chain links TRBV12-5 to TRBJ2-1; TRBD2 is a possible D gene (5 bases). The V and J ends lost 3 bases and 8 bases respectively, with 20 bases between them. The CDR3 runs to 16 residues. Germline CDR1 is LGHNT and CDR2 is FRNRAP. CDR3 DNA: TGTGCTAGTGGTTTTCTGGTGGGCGGGCCTGGGGATGAGCAGTTCTTC. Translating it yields CASGFLVGGPGDEQFF.

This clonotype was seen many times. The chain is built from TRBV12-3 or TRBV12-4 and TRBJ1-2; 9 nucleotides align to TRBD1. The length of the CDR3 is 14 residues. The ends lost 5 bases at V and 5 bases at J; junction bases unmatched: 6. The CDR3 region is CASSLRTGVYGYTF. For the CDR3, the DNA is TGTGCCAGCAGTCTACGGACAGGGGTGTATGGCTACACCTTC.

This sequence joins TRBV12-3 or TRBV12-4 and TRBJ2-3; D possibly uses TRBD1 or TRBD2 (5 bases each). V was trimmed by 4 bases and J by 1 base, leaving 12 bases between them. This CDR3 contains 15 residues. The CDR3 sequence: CASSSGTPGTDTQYF. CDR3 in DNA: TGTGCCAGCAGTTCCGGGACCCCTGGCACAGATACGCAGTATTTT.

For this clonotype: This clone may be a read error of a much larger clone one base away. CDR3 amino acids: CASSPTLGTGREAQYF. CDR3 DNA sequence: TGCGCCAGCAGCCCGACCCTAGGGACAGGCCGGGAGGCCCAGTACTTC. The chain links TRBV4-1 to TRBJ2-5; a weak D match, TRBD1 (8 bases). Germline V CDR1 and CDR2: MGHRA, YSYEKL. With 4 bases removed from V and 9 bases from J, the gap between germline ends came to 24 bases. The CDR3 sequence is 16 residues long.

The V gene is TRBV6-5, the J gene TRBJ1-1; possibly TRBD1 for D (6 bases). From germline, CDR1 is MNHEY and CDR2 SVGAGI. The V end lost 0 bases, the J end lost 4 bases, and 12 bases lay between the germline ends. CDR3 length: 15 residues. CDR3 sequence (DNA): TGTGCCAGCAGTTACTCGAGGGGGTCGGGCACTGAAGCTTTCTTT. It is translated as CASSYSRGSGTEAFF.

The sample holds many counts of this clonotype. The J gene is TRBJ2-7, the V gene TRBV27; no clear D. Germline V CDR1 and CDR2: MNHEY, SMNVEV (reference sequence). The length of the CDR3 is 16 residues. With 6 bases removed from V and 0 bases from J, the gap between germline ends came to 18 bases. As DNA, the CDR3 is TGTGCCAGCAGCCTCCGAGGCAGCCAATACTCCTACGAGCAGTACTTC. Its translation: CASSLRGSQYSYEQYF.

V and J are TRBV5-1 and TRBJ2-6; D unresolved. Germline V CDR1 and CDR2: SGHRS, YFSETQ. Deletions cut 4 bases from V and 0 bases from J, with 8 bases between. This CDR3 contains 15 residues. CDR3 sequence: CASSNTDSGANVLTF. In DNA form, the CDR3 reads TGCGCCAGCAGCAACACGGACTCTGGGGCCAACGTCCTGACTTTC.

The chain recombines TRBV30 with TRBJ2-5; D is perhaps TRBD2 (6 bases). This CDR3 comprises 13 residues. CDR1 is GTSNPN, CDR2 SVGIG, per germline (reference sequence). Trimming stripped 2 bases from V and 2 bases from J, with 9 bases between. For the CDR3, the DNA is TGTGCCTGGAGTCGGGGGTTGCAAGAGACCCAGTACTTC. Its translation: CAWSRGLQETQYF.